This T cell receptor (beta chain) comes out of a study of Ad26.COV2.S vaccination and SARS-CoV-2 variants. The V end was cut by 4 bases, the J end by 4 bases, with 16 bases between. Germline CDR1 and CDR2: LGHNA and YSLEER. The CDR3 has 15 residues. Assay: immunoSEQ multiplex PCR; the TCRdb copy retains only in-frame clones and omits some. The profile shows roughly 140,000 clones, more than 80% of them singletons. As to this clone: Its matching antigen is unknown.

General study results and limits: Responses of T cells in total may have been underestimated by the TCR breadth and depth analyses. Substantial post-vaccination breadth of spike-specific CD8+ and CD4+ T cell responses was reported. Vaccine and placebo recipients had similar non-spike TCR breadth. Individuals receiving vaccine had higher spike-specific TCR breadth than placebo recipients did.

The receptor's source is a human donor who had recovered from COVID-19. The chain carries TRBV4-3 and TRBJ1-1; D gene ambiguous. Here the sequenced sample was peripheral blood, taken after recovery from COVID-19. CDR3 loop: CASSRQAGFATEAFF. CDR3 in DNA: TGCGCCAGCAGCCGACAAGCGGGTTTCGCCACTGAAGCTTTCTTT.